The 27 T cell receptor beta chains below come from one sample, sequenced in a study of cytomegalovirus exposure and HLA in healthy donors. The PCR used 60 Vbeta and 13 Jbeta primers. Profiling relied on immunoSEQ multiplex PCR, and the TCRdb table lists in-frame clones only, not all of them. Among around 110,000 clones, roughly 80% were seen once, and the ten largest hold approximately 2%. Sequenced material: PBMCs. The receptors come from a man younger than 45 in good health and CMV-seronegative.

In nucleotides, the CDR3 is TGCGCCAGCAGCCAAGGTCGCCCCCGGGGAGCAGATACGCAGTATTTT. The encoded protein is CASSQGRPRGADTQYF. The V and J genes are TRBV4-1 and TRBJ2-3, with D possibly matching TRBD2 (5 bases). Trimming left V 1 base short and J 4 bases short, with 15 bases between. This CDR3 spans 16 amino acids. Germline loops: CDR1 MGHRA, CDR2 YSYEKL.

V and J are TRBV6-5 and TRBJ1-5, with D tentatively TRBD1 (5 bases). With 7 bases removed from V and 4 bases from J, the gap between germline ends came to 17 bases. CDR1 and CDR2 (germline): MNHEY, SVGAGI. There are 15 residues in the CDR3. This CDR3 reads CASKINGGVNQPQHF. DNA of the CDR3: TGTGCCAGCAAAATAAATGGGGGGGTGAATCAGCCCCAGCATTTT.

The rearrangement links TRBV7-6 to TRBJ1-1; the match to TRBD1 covers 7 bases. Germline V gene sequence: CDR1 SGHVS, CDR2 FNYEAQ. The CDR3 is 13 residues long. V dropped 5 bases and J dropped 1; count of bases not matched to a gene: 1. CDR3 protein: CASSRQGNTEAFF. DNA of the CDR3: TGTGCCAGCAGCCGACAGGGGAACACTGAAGCTTTCTTT.

The CDR3 DNA follows: TGTGCCAGCAGCCAAGTGGGACAGGGGATGAAAGAAAAACTGTTTTTT. Translated, it gives CASSQVGQGMKEKLFF. This sequence joins TRBV14 and TRBJ1-4; 10 nucleotides line up with TRBD1. The CDR3 totals 16 residues. The germline V gene has CDR1 SGHDN and CDR2 FVKESK. The V and J ends lost 1 base and 8 bases, in that order; junction bases with no gene match: 7.

V is TRBV9 and J is TRBJ2-7; tentatively, D is TRBD2 (5 bases). V was shortened by 3 bases and J by 5 bases, with 18 bases between the two germline ends. CDR3 length equals 15 residues. The germline V gene encodes CDR1 SGDLS and CDR2 YYNGEE. The CDR3 here is CASSAPGGQRDEQYF. CDR3 coding DNA: TGTGCCAGCAGCGCCCCGGGTGGCCAGAGGGACGAGCAGTACTTC.

This chain uses TRBV15 with TRBJ2-5; 11 positions match TRBD2. The CDR3 has 13 residues. With V trimmed by 9 bases and J by 2 bases, 2 bases remained unmatched. Germline loops: CDR1 LNHNV, CDR2 YYDKDF (reference sequence). The CDR3 DNA reads TGTGCCACTAGCGGGGGGGGTCAAGAGACCCAGTACTTC. This codes for CATSGGGQETQYF.

This clone was picked up a small number of times. The chain combines TRBV4-1 with TRBJ1-4; D not resolved. Germline V lookup: CDR1 MGHRA, CDR2 YSYEKL. V lost 3 bases and J 8 bases, leaving 25 bases between the germline ends. The CDR3 consists of 18 residues. The CDR3 nucleotides are TGCGCCAGCAGCCAGGGTGACTCGGGATACGGTATATGGGAAAAACTGTTTTTT. Its translation: CASSQGDSGYGIWEKLFF.

The chain carries TRBV7-8 and TRBJ1-4; 9 positions agree with TRBD1. The V gene's germline CDR1 is SGHVS and CDR2 FQNEAQ. After removal of 1 base from V and 11 bases from J, the junction contained 14 bases not matched to a gene. The CDR3 sequence is 17 residues long. CDR3 coding DNA: TGTGCCAGCAGCTTAGAAGGGACAGGGTTTGTCTCGAATAAACTGTTTTTT. Its translation: CASSLEGTGFVSNKLFF. Full variable domain (remainder filled in from reference TRBV7-8 and TRBJ1-4): GAGVSQSPRYKVAKRGQDVALRCDPISGHVSLFWYQQALGQGPEFLTYFQNEAQLDKSGLPSDRFFAERPEGSVSTLKIQRTQQEDSAVYLCASSLEGTGFVSNKLFFGSGTQLSVL.

The chain uses TRBV25-1 and TRBJ1-4; tentatively, D is TRBD1 (5 bases). V lost 6 bases and J 13 bases, leaving 15 bases between the germline ends. Germline loops: CDR1 MGHDK, CDR2 SYGVNS. There are 12 residues in the CDR3. CDR3 loop: CASSDSGAGLFF. As DNA, the CDR3 is TGTGCCAGCAGCGACAGCGGGGCCGGACTGTTTTTT.

The chain employs TRBV30 and TRBJ1-4; D possibly corresponds to TRBD1 (5 bases). Germline CDR1 and CDR2: GTSNPN and SVGIG (reference sequence). Trimming stripped 5 bases from V and 10 bases from J, with 17 bases between. The CDR3 consists of 13 residues. CDR3 amino acids: CAWDTANGGKLFF. In DNA form, the CDR3 reads TGTGCCTGGGATACAGCAAACGGGGGAAAACTGTTTTTT.

The rearrangement links TRBV6-1 to TRBJ1-5, with TRBD1 matching 10 bases. The junction had 20 bases not matched to a gene; V was cut back by 4 bases and J by 5 bases. CDR1 and CDR2 (germline): MNHNS, SASEGT. The CDR3 loop spans 20 amino acids. The CDR3 bases are TGTGCCAGCAGTGGGCGGGACAGGGGAAGCGCGTGGGTAGTCGATCAGCCCCAGCATTTT. Protein product: CASSGRDRGSAWVVDQPQHF.

The chain joins TRBV7-9 to TRBJ2-7, with 9 positions matching TRBD1. Germline-derived CDR1 and CDR2 are SEHNR and FQNEAQ (reference sequence). This CDR3 is built from 16 residues. Germline trimming cut 5 bases from V and 3 bases from J; bases unmatched to any gene: 11. The CDR3 loop reads CASSPTPGQGIYEQYF. The CDR3 region has the DNA TGTGCCAGCAGCCCGACCCCCGGACAGGGGATCTACGAGCAGTACTTC. The whole variable domain, filled in from reference TRBV7-9 and TRBJ2-7, reads DTGVSQNPRHKITKRGQNVTFRCDPISEHNRLYWYRQTLGQGPEFLTYFQNEAQLEKSRLLSDRFSAERPKGSFSTLEIQRTEQGDSAMYLCASSPTPGQGIYEQYFGPGTRLTVT.

The chain recombines TRBV7-6 with TRBJ1-3; 8 positions agree with TRBD1. The CDR3 is made up of 17 amino acids. V gave up 1 base and J gave up 0 bases; unmatched junction bases: 5. The germline gives CDR1 SGHVS, CDR2 FNYEAQ. The CDR3, as DNA: TGTGCCAGCAGCTTAGGTCAGGGGGCCTTCTCTGGAAACACCATATATTTT. It translates to CASSLGQGAFSGNTIYF.

The V and J genes are TRBV10-2 and TRBJ1-1; 8 bases line up with TRBD1. CDR3 length: 12 amino acids. V lost 6 bases to trimming and J lost 7 bases; unmatched junction nucleotides: 4. Germline V gene lookup returns CDR1 WSHSY and CDR2 SAAADI. For the CDR3, the DNA is TGCGCCAGCAGGGCCGGGACAGGTGAAGCTTTCTTT. Protein product: CASRAGTGEAFF.

The rearrangement links TRBV4-1 to TRBJ2-3; 9 bases match TRBD2. The germline V gene encodes CDR1 MGHRA and CDR2 YSYEKL. The CDR3 spans 17 residues. With V trimmed by 5 bases and J by 4 bases, 13 bases remained unmatched. This CDR3 reads CASSDPPRAGGPDTQYF. As DNA, the CDR3 is TGCGCCAGCAGCGACCCCCCCCGGGCGGGGGGGCCAGATACGCAGTATTTT.

There are a few counts of this clone. The chain employs TRBV6-5 and TRBJ1-4; 7 bases are a match to TRBD1. The CDR3 has 14 residues. CDR1 and CDR2 from the germline V gene are MNHEY and SVGAGI. V lost 6 bases, J lost 8 bases, and 9 bases stayed unmatched. This CDR3 is CASSLQGIGEKLFF. The CDR3 DNA is TGTGCCAGCAGCCTACAGGGGATCGGGGAAAAACTGTTTTTT.

The chain recombines TRBV6-5 with TRBJ1-6, with TRBD1 as a possible D gene (6 bases). Germline V gene lookup returns CDR1 MNHEY and CDR2 SVGAGI. Between the trimmed V and J ends, which lost 8 bases and 14 bases, there was a span of 22 bases. The CDR3 length is 14 residues. CDR3 bases: TGTGCCAGCGGGCTAGGGCAGGGGATCTTCGCCCTCCACTTT. Translation gives CASGLGQGIFALHF.

J is TRBJ2-7 and V is TRBV5-6, with 7 bases lining up with TRBD1. Germline CDR1 is SGHDT and CDR2 is YYEEEE. This CDR3 is built from 16 residues. V was clipped by 1 base and J by 4 bases; unmatched bases: 11. The CDR3 here is CASSLFSGTAYYEQYF. For the CDR3, the DNA is TGTGCCAGCAGCTTGTTTTCCGGGACAGCATATTACGAGCAGTACTTC.

This chain joins TRBV6-5 and TRBJ2-1, with unresolved D. Per germline, CDR1 MNHEY and CDR2 SVGAGI. V was shortened by 2 bases and J by 8 bases, with 10 bases between the two germline ends. The CDR3 sequence is 13 residues long. CDR3 region: CASSYNKRHEQFF. The CDR3 DNA reads as TGTGCCAGCAGTTACAACAAGCGCCATGAGCAGTTCTTC.

This chain links TRBV7-9 with TRBJ2-7; D call uncertain. With 1 base removed from V and 3 bases from J, the gap between germline ends came to 7 bases. The CDR3 is 13 amino acids. From germline, CDR1 is SEHNR and CDR2 FQNEAQ (reference sequence). DNA of the CDR3: TGTGCCAGCAGCTTAGTTAGTTTCTACGAGCAGTACTTC. It codes for CASSLVSFYEQYF.

The rearrangement uses TRBV4-1 and TRBJ1-2; 8 nucleotides align to TRBD1. CDR3 length: 16 amino acids. V lost 0 bases and J lost 8; bases outside the gene matches: 11. Germline V CDR1 and CDR2: MGHRA, YSYEKL. The CDR3 coding sequence is TGCGCCAGCAGCCAAGATGGGACAGGTCCCAGTGGGGGCTACACCTTC. It codes for CASSQDGTGPSGGYTF.

This clone was detected a few times. The chain is built from TRBV10-3 and TRBJ1-1, with a possible D match to TRBD1 (6 bases). Germline V lookup: CDR1 ENHRY, CDR2 SYGVKD. The CDR3 contains 14 residues. Trimming pared 4 bases from V and 0 bases from J, leaving 9 bases between. DNA of the CDR3: TGTGCCATCAGTGGGGGGCGCGTGAACACTGAAGCTTTCTTT. Its translation is CAISGGRVNTEAFF.

The genes are TRBV29-1 and TRBJ2-2, with 7 bases fitting TRBD1. Germline CDR1 is SQVTM and CDR2 is ANQGSEA. Trimming cost V 6 bases and J 4 bases; bases outside gene matches: 5. CDR3 size: 13 residues. The CDR3 region has the DNA TGCAGCGTGACAGGGCGAGCCACCGGGGAGCTGTTTTTT. This encodes CSVTGRATGELFF.

This clone was observed once. The chain has TRBV7-3 and TRBJ1-1; tentative D call: TRBD1 (5 bases). Germline CDR1 reads SGHTA; CDR2 reads FQGTGA. CDR3 length equals 14 residues. Trimming took off 2 bases at V and 1 base at J, with 8 bases between the two ends. CDR3 region: CASSLGAENTEAFF. CDR3 bases: TGTGCCAGCAGCTTAGGGGCGGAGAACACTGAAGCTTTCTTT.

The chain uses TRBV9 and TRBJ1-1, with TRBD1 as a possible D gene (6 bases). The length of the CDR3 is 16 residues. From germline, CDR1 is SGDLS and CDR2 YYNGEE. V lost 0 bases and J lost 1, with 13 bases in between. The CDR3 sequence is CASSVVQGNPNTEAFF. CDR3 bases: TGTGCCAGCAGCGTAGTACAGGGAAACCCGAACACTGAAGCTTTCTTT.

The V and J genes are TRBV6-1 and TRBJ2-3, with TRBD1 matching 7 bases. The CDR3 length is 16 residues. The junction had 9 bases not matched to a gene; V was cut back by 4 bases and J by 2 bases. Germline loops: CDR1 MNHNS, CDR2 SASEGT. Here the CDR3 reads CASSALRDRPTDTQYF. CDR3 nucleotide sequence: TGTGCCAGCAGTGCCCTCCGGGACAGACCCACAGATACGCAGTATTTT.

The V call is TRBV9, the J call TRBJ2-7; TRBD2 matches 7 bases. Trimming at V came to 3 bases and at J to 3 bases, leaving 12 bases not matched to a gene. The CDR3 consists of 16 residues. Germline V lookup: CDR1 SGDLS, CDR2 YYNGEE. The CDR3 protein is CASSAAGGERDYEQYF. The CDR3 DNA sequence: TGTGCCAGCAGCGCCGCCGGAGGGGAGCGGGACTACGAGCAGTACTTC.